Below, 5 T cell receptor beta chains from the same sample are listed, as sequenced in a study of cytomegalovirus exposure and HLA in healthy donors. Use of 60 Vbeta and 13 Jbeta primers characterized the PCR. Here immunoSEQ multiplex PCR was the method, and the copy in TCRdb shows in-frame clones only, minus some. Of 98,000 or so clones listed, over 60% were seen once; the top ten hold 5.8%. Input material: PBMCs. These TCRs come from a man in his 60s in good health and CMV-seropositive.

This clone was seen a few times. The J gene is TRBJ1-1, the V gene TRBV9, with 10 positions matching TRBD1. The CDR3 sequence is 13 residues long. V lost 2 bases and J lost 8; bases outside the gene matches: 3. CDR1 is SGDLS, CDR2 YYNGEE, per germline. The CDR3 reads CASSVRDRGEAFF. The CDR3 bases are TGTGCCAGCAGCGTCCGGGACAGGGGCGAAGCTTTCTTT.

The chain joins TRBV10-2 to TRBJ2-5; D unresolved. Trimming removed 0 bases from V and 2 bases from J, with 7 bases in between. Germline assignment: CDR1 WSHSY and CDR2 SAAADI. The CDR3 totals 14 residues. CDR3: CASSESFVQETQYF. The CDR3 DNA sequence: TGCGCCAGCAGTGAGTCGTTCGTTCAAGAGACCCAGTACTTC.

There are a few counts of this clone. The rearrangement uses TRBV7-9 and TRBJ2-7; TRBD1 matches at 9 bases. Germline lookup yields CDR1 SEHNR and CDR2 FQNEAQ (reference sequence). Trimming at V came to 5 bases and at J to 2 bases, leaving 7 bases not matched to a gene. The CDR3 has 15 amino acids. CDR3 loop: CASSPGQGKTYEQYF. CDR3 nucleotides: TGTGCCAGCAGCCCAGGACAGGGGAAAACCTACGAGCAGTACTTC.

DNA for the CDR3: TGTGCCAGCAGCCCCCAAGGGGGTAACTATGGCTACACCTTC. Its protein product is CASSPQGGNYGYTF. V and J are TRBV7-2 and TRBJ1-2, with D maybe TRBD1 (6 bases). The germline V gene encodes CDR1 SGHTA and CDR2 FQGNSA. The CDR3 length is 14 residues. Between the trimmed V and J ends, which lost 5 bases and 1 base, there was a span of 11 bases.

This chain joins TRBV7-9 and TRBJ2-1; D possibly corresponds to TRBD2 (6 bases). V lost 4 bases, J lost 8 bases, and 18 bases lay in between. In germline, CDR1 is SEHNR, CDR2 FQNEAQ (reference sequence). The CDR3 covers 15 residues. CDR3 DNA sequence: TGTGCCAGCAGCTCCGACCGGACTAAGCGGGATGAGCAGTTCTTC. Translation gives CASSSDRTKRDEQFF.